This TCR beta chain was sequenced in a study of radiotherapy plus CTLA-4 blockade in lung cancer. The overall study: Objective responses arose in roughly 17% of patients, and 25% to 40% experienced disease control.

Produced via immunoSEQ multiplex PCR; TCRdb's table is partial and in-frame only. The sample lists tens of thousands of clones, 84% occurring once. Trimming took off 0 bases at V and 3 bases at J, with 12 bases between the two ends. CDR1 and CDR2 from the germline V gene are MGHRA and YSYEKL. The CDR3 consists of 16 residues. Focal radiation with ipilimumab CTLA-4 blockade was given to patients with chemo-refractory metastatic non-small-cell lung cancer. The source is a human donor with non-small cell lung cancer whose response to radiotherapy plus ipilimumab could not be evaluated. The sample consisted of peripheral blood, taken from a patient treated with radiotherapy plus ipilimumab. The chain is built from TRBV4-1 and TRBJ1-3, with a possible D match to TRBD1 (6 bases). The chain's CDR3 is CASSQDAGGYGNTIYF. In nucleotides, the CDR3 is TGCGCCAGCAGCCAAGATGCGGGGGGCTATGGAAACACCATATATTTT.